The rows below give T cell receptor beta chains drawn from one sample of a study of T cells in Graves' hyperthyroidism and ophthalmopathy. TCRdb re-analysed the multiplex PCR reads in MiXCR, keeping a single row per CDR3 protein. The repertoire holds about 98,000 distinct CDR3 sequences, roughly 37% seen once, with about 10% in the top ten. The sample consisted of peripheral blood or thyroid tissue (not recorded which). The source is a woman in her twenties or thirties with Graves' hyperthyroidism. Each CDR3 is given with its conserved first and last residue. A D gene is named only where the DNA matches it firmly. Clone size is given for some rows only: seen once, a few or many times, or a class if the clone is expanded.

d_gene	abundance	v_gene	j_gene	CDR3nt	CDR3aa
.	.	TRBV18	TRBJ2-5	TGTGCCAGCTCACTGGAGTATAGCAATCAGCCCCAGTACTTC	CASSLEYSNQPQYF
.	many	TRBV7-8	TRBJ1-1	TGTGCCAGCAGCTTACACCTCGTCGGGGGTCGGGCTGAAGCTTTCTTT	CASSLHLVGGRAEAFF
TRBD1	.	TRBV5-1	TRBJ2-7	TGCGCCAGCAGCTTAAGGACAGGGGGTTCATCCTACGAGCAGTACTTC	CASSLRTGGSSYEQYF
.	.	TRBV12-3/TRBV12-4	TRBJ1-1	TGTGCCAGCAGCCAACAGGGCCGCGCTGAAGCTTTCTTT	CASSQQGRAEAFF
TRBD1	many	TRBV6-5	TRBJ1-4	TGTGCCAGCCAACCTTGGGACAGGGGCGGTAATGAAAAACTGTTTTTT	CASQPWDRGGNEKLFF
.	many	TRBV7-8	TRBJ2-2	TGTGCCAGCAGCTCGAGGGAGTGGAATTCCGGGGAGCTGTTTTTT	CASSSREWNSGELFF
TRBD1	.	TRBV24-1	TRBJ1-4	TGTGCCACCCTCGGGACAGGGAGTGAAAAACTGTTTTTT	CATLGTGSEKLFF
.	many	TRBV5-5	TRBJ2-2	TGTGCCAGCAGCCGATCCCTGAACACCGGGGAGCTGTTTTTT	CASSRSLNTGELFF
TRBD1	many	TRBV6-6	TRBJ1-5	TGTGCCAGCAGTCGCCCAGGGGGCGATCAGCCCCAGCATTTT	CASSRPGGDQPQHF
.	many	TRBV6-5	TRBJ2-5	TGTGCCAGCAGTTATAGGACCCATTCGGAGACCCAGTACTTC	CASSYRTHSETQYF
.	few	TRBV28	TRBJ1-4	TGTGCCAGCAAACCCCCAAGGGGGTGGGATGAAAAACTGTTTTTT	CASKPPRGWDEKLFF
TRBD2	few	TRBV7-3	TRBJ2-2	TGTGCCAGCAGCCGACTAGCGGGAGGCGCCGGGGAGCTGTTTTTT	CASSRLAGGAGELFF
TRBD1	many	TRBV5-1	TRBJ1-1	TGCGCCAGCAGCTTGGGCCAGGGGGCTGAAGCTTTCTTT	CASSLGQGAEAFF
.	few	TRBV18	TRBJ1-1	TGTGCCAGCTCACGGTTAAGAACGAACACTGAAGCTTTCTTT	CASSRLRTNTEAFF
.	many	TRBV16	TRBJ2-2	TGTGCCAGCAGCCAAGGGGCCAGTTATACGAACACCGGGGAGCTGTTTTTT	CASSQGASYTNTGELFF
.	.	TRBV10-3	TRBJ2-5	TGTGCCATCAGTCAACCGGGACTGCAAGAGACCCAGTACTTC	CAISQPGLQETQYF